The rows below give T cell receptor beta chains drawn from one sample of a study of T cells in Graves' hyperthyroidism and ophthalmopathy. MiXCR was run by TCRdb on the multiplex PCR reads, yielding one entry per CDR3 protein. Here the sample spans around 340,000 distinct CDR3 sequences, approximately 16% being singletons. Sequenced material: blood. All receptors come from a man in his thirties or forties with Graves' hyperthyroidism. CDR3s include the opening cysteine and the closing phenylalanine or tryptophan. D genes are given only for firm matches. Not all rows give a size; the values are once, few, many and, for expanded clones, a class.

CDR3aa | CDR3nt | j_gene | d_gene | v_gene | abundance
CASSLTTGTFANTGELFF | TGTGCCAGCAGCCTCACCACCGGGACTTTCGCGAACACCGGGGAGCTGTTTTTT | TRBJ2-2 | NA | TRBV3-1 | NA
CASSSAGLNTEAFF | TGTGCCAGCAGCTCCGCCGGACTGAACACTGAAGCTTTCTTT | TRBJ1-1 | NA | TRBV11-3 | many
CASNRDSGNTGELFF | TGTGCCAGCAACCGGGACAGCGGTAACACCGGGGAGCTGTTTTTT | TRBJ2-2 | TRBD1 | TRBV2 | many
CSVAGGYQETQYF | TGCAGCGTTGCCGGAGGGTACCAAGAGACCCAGTACTTC | TRBJ2-5 | NA | TRBV29-1 | few
CASSGGFGYGYTF | TGTGCCAGCAGTGGAGGGTTTGGCTATGGCTACACCTTC | TRBJ1-2 | NA | TRBV2 | many
CASSYRAGGPGEQFF | TGTGCCAGCAGTTACCGCGCGGGAGGGCCCGGGGAGCAGTTCTTC | TRBJ2-1 | TRBD2 | TRBV6-5 | few
CASGVGGAQPQHF | TGTGCTAGTGGTGTGGGGGGGGCTCAGCCCCAGCATTTT | TRBJ1-5 | NA | TRBV12-5 | few
CASSSVGGGTDTQYF | TGTGCCAGCAGCTCCGTCGGTGGGGGCACAGATACGCAGTATTTT | TRBJ2-3 | NA | TRBV7-2 | many
CASSLRQGADTQYF | TGTGCCAGCAGCTTACGACAGGGGGCAGATACGCAGTATTTT | TRBJ2-3 | TRBD1 | TRBV5-4 | many
CSARGGTVHGYTF | TGCAGTGCTAGAGGTGGGACAGTCCATGGCTACACCTTC | TRBJ1-2 | TRBD1 | TRBV20-1 | few
CASTPADGSMNTEAFF | TGTGCCAGCACACCAGCGGACGGTTCCATGAACACTGAAGCTTTCTTT | TRBJ1-1 | NA | TRBV6-1 | many
CASSETGGDTEAFF | TGTGCCAGCAGTGAGACAGGGGGGGATACTGAAGCTTTCTTT | TRBJ1-1 | TRBD1 | TRBV6-4 | NA
CASSQVARRRDESEQYF | TGCGCCAGCAGCCAAGTTGCCCGCCGGAGGGACGAGTCCGAGCAGTACTTC | TRBJ2-7 | NA | TRBV4-1 | few
CAASSDQKYGYTF | TGTGCCGCTAGTTCGGATCAGAAGTATGGCTACACCTTC | TRBJ1-2 | NA | TRBV7-9 | NA
CASALGGRPYEQYF | TGTGCCAGCGCTCTGGGCGGGAGGCCCTACGAGCAGTACTTC | TRBJ2-7 | TRBD2 | TRBV6-1 | many
CASSEGYYNEQFF | TGTGCCAGCAGTGAGGGCTACTACAATGAGCAGTTCTTC | TRBJ2-1 | NA | TRBV2 | few
CASRGTSGYSYEQYF | TGTGCCAGCAGAGGGACTAGCGGTTATTCCTACGAGCAGTACTTC | TRBJ2-7 | TRBD2 | TRBV2 | few
CASSLAGVYNEQFF | TGTGCCAGCAGTTTAGCGGGAGTATACAATGAGCAGTTCTTC | TRBJ2-1 | NA | TRBV12-3/TRBV12-4 | many
CASRRNEKLFF | TGTGCCAGCAGGAGAAATGAAAAACTGTTTTTT | TRBJ1-4 | NA | TRBV12-3/TRBV12-4 | few
CASSKRDSGEQYF | TGCGCCAGCAGTAAACGGGACAGCGGCGAGCAGTACTTC | TRBJ2-7 | TRBD1 | TRBV10-2 | NA
CASSDQGANYEQYF | TGTGCCAGCAGTGATCAGGGGGCCAACTACGAGCAGTACTTC | TRBJ2-7 | TRBD1 | TRBV2 | many
CASSLSFRYTGELFF | TGTGCCAGCAGTTTATCCTTTAGGTACACCGGGGAGCTGTTTTTT | TRBJ2-2 | NA | TRBV12-3/TRBV12-4 | few
CSARVLAGGVYEQYF | TGCAGTGCTAGGGTTCTCGCGGGCGGGGTCTACGAGCAGTACTTC | TRBJ2-7 | NA | TRBV20-1 | many
CASGWVLTDTQYF | TGCGCCAGCGGATGGGTCCTCACAGATACGCAGTATTTT | TRBJ2-3 | NA | TRBV4-1 | NA
CASGETGGKWMNTEAFF | TGTGCCAGCGGGGAAACAGGGGGCAAATGGATGAACACTGAAGCTTTCTTT | TRBJ1-1 | TRBD1 | TRBV3-1 | many
CASSVEVAGGTEQYF | TGTGCCAGCAGCGTAGAGGTAGCGGGAGGTACCGAGCAGTACTTC | TRBJ2-7 | TRBD2 | TRBV9 | NA
CASSPTGGPKFEQFF | TGCGCCAGCAGCCCGACAGGGGGCCCCAAGTTTGAGCAGTTCTTC | TRBJ2-1 | TRBD1 | TRBV5-1 | NA
CSARGQGLGNTEAFF | TGCAGTGCTAGAGGGCAGGGGTTAGGAAACACTGAAGCTTTCTTT | TRBJ1-1 | NA | TRBV20-1 | many